The 15 T cell receptor beta chains below all came from one sample that was sequenced in a study of patients and donors after allogeneic stem cell transplantation. Each CDR3 protein is one row after TCRdb ran MiXCR on the RT-PCR reads. The sample has some 60,000 distinct CDR3 sequences, 13% seen once. Material: blood, either unsorted or a sorted T cell fraction (not recorded which). The receptors were gathered from a human donor who was either an allogeneic HSCT recipient or a stem cell or donor lymphocyte infusion donor (not recorded which). It is not recorded whose cells these are; they may come from a transplant donor.

The rearrangement uses TRBV5-1 and TRBJ1-2; D is uncertain. The CDR3 runs to 13 residues. CDR1 and CDR2 (germline): SGHRS, YFSETQ. The V and J ends lost 1 base and 8 bases respectively, with 12 bases between them. The CDR3 is CASSLIPTEGYTF. The CDR3 coding sequence is TGCGCCAGCAGCTTGATACCTACGGAGGGCTACACCTTC. Looking up the rest from reference TRBV5-1 and TRBJ1-2 gives the full variable domain: KAGVTQTPRYLIKTRGQQVTLSCSPISGHRSVSWYQQTPGQGLQFLFEYFSETQRNKGNFPGRFSGRQFSNSRSEMNVSTLELGDSALYLCASSLIPTEGYTFGSGTRLTVV.

With respect to this clonotype: A single base separates this from a much larger clone, so it may be a read error. The chain couples TRBV9 to TRBJ2-5; TRBD2 agrees at 12 bases. The CDR3 has 15 amino acids. The V gene end was trimmed by 0 bases and the J gene end by 5 bases; junction bases not matched to a gene: 2. Germline CDR1 SGDLS, CDR2 YYNGEE. As DNA, the CDR3 is TGTGCCAGCAGCGTAGGACTAGCGGGAGATGAGACCCAGTACTTC. This translates into CASSVGLAGDETQYF.

This clonotype was counted many times. The chain recombines TRBV7-2 with TRBJ1-2; perhaps TRBD1 as D (5 bases). Germline assignment: CDR1 SGHTA and CDR2 FQGNSA. Trimming cost V 1 base and J 3 bases, with 12 bases left between them. The CDR3 covers 15 residues. The CDR3 region has the DNA TGTGCCAGCAGCTTAGTGGCAGGGAGTGACTATGGCTACACCTTC. It encodes CASSLVAGSDYGYTF. The variable domain in full, with the rest retrieved from reference TRBV7-2 and TRBJ1-2, is GAGVSQSPSNKVTEKGKDVELRCDPISGHTALYWYRQSLGQGLEFLIYFQGNSAPDKSGLPSDRFSAERTGGSVSTLTIQRTQQEDSAVYLCASSLVAGSDYGYTFGSGTRLTVV.

This clonotype occurred a few times. The gene calls are TRBV12-3 or TRBV12-4 and TRBJ2-2, with 13 nucleotides matching TRBD2. With 4 bases clipped from V and 5 bases from J, the junction kept 13 bases outside the gene matches. The length of the CDR3 is 19 residues. The CDR3 DNA reads as TGTGCCAGCAGTTCCACGGGACTAGCGGGACCACGGGCGACCGGGGAGCTGTTTTTT. Translation: CASSSTGLAGPRATGELFF.

This clonotype was counted at least ten times. The V call is TRBV7-2, the J call TRBJ1-2; 9 nucleotides line up with TRBD1. This CDR3 is built from 17 residues. The germline V gene encodes CDR1 SGHTA and CDR2 FQGNSA. Trimming removed 5 bases from V and 3 bases from J; junction bases left unmatched: 13. CDR3 amino acids: CASSPFGTGLSYYGYTF. The DNA for the CDR3 is TGTGCCAGCAGCCCCTTTGGGACAGGGCTCTCCTACTATGGCTACACCTTC.

This clonotype was seen ten or more times. The genes are TRBV5-1 and TRBJ2-1; no firm D call. This CDR3 spans 13 amino acids. The germline V gene has CDR1 SGHRS and CDR2 YFSETQ. Trimming took off 0 bases at V and 9 bases at J, with 10 bases between the two ends. The CDR3 bases are TGCGCCAGCAGCTTGGAGGCCCGTAGTGAGCAGTTCTTC. Its translation: CASSLEARSEQFF.

This clonotype was counted between two and nine times. CDR3 bases: TGCGCCAGCAGCTTGCTGGACAGCTCCTACGAGCAGTACTTC. This encodes CASSLLDSSYEQYF. The chain is built from TRBV5-1 and TRBJ2-7; D is possibly TRBD1 (6 bases). The germline V and J ends were trimmed by 1 base and 0 bases, with 8 bases remaining between them. This CDR3 has 14 residues. In germline, CDR1 is SGHRS, CDR2 YFSETQ.

This clonotype appeared many times. V usage is TRBV20-1 and J usage is TRBJ2-7, with D possibly being TRBD1 (6 bases). CDR1 DFQATT and CDR2 SNEGSKA come from the germline V gene (reference sequence). V dropped 6 bases and J dropped 6 bases, with 18 bases sitting between them. The CDR3 runs to 13 residues. In DNA, the CDR3 is TGCAGTGCCCCGGACAGAACCCTCGGCGAGCAGTACTTC. It specifies CSAPDRTLGEQYF.

The V gene is TRBV10-3, the J gene TRBJ1-1; no firm D call. V was pared by 6 bases and J by 4 bases, with 15 bases between. Germline-derived CDR1 and CDR2 are ENHRY and SYGVKD. The CDR3 spans 14 residues. The CDR3 DNA reads TGTGCCATCAGGCCCTATGAGAAGGGCACTGAAGCTTTCTTT. This sequence encodes CAIRPYEKGTEAFF.

This clonotype has more than one count but fewer than ten. This chain links TRBV27 with TRBJ2-1, with 11 bases matching TRBD2. V lost 1 base to trimming and J lost 2 bases; unmatched junction nucleotides: 4. The CDR3 runs 17 residues. CDR1 MNHEY and CDR2 SMNVEV come from the germline V gene (reference sequence). The CDR3 DNA reads as TGTGCCAGCAGTTTATTGCTAGCGGGAGGCCCCTACAATGAGCAGTTCTTC. This codes for CASSLLLAGGPYNEQFF.

V usage is TRBV5-1 and J usage is TRBJ2-5; no reliable D call. Per the germline V gene, CDR1 is SGHRS and CDR2 is YFSETQ. This CDR3 spans 17 amino acids. Trimming took 4 bases from V and 2 from J, leaving 21 bases between them. The CDR3 region has the DNA TGCGCCAGCAGCAGCTTGGGGTCGCGCCTCCCTCAAGAGACCCAGTACTTC. This encodes CASSSLGSRLPQETQYF.

This chain uses TRBV27 with TRBJ2-7; tentatively, D is TRBD2 (6 bases). The CDR3 contains 15 residues. The V gene lost 2 bases and the J gene lost 3 bases, with 14 bases spanning the gap. Germline V CDR1 and CDR2: MNHEY, SMNVEV (reference sequence). CDR3 coding DNA: TGTGCCAGCAGTTTAGGCGGGACTCTTTTCTACGAGCAGTACTTC. It specifies CASSLGGTLFYEQYF.

This clonotype was counted between two and nine times. CDR3 sequence: CASSFSRGPTPHGDTQYF. CDR3 nucleotides: TGTGCCAGCAGTTTTAGTAGGGGCCCCACTCCTCACGGAGATACGCAGTATTTT. The V and J genes are TRBV12-3 or TRBV12-4 and TRBJ2-3; TRBD1 is a possible D gene (5 bases). The CDR3 has 18 residues. The germline V and J ends were trimmed by 3 bases and 5 bases, with 24 bases remaining between them.

This clonotype was seen more than once but under ten times. This chain uses TRBV5-1 with TRBJ2-7; no clear D. This CDR3 has 13 residues. The V gene's germline CDR1 is SGHRS and CDR2 YFSETQ. With 3 bases removed from V and 7 bases from J, the gap between germline ends came to 14 bases. CDR3 nucleotide sequence: TGCGCCAGCAGCTCTACAGCCTCGCGGGAGCAGTACTTC. This sequence encodes CASSSTASREQYF.

This clonotype showed up many times. The chain couples TRBV10-1 to TRBJ2-2; D uncertain. V was trimmed by 6 bases and J by 7 bases, leaving 12 bases between them. Germline V lookup: CDR1 WNHNN, CDR2 SYGVQD (reference sequence). This CDR3 is built from 13 residues. The CDR3 reads CASSGPTIGELFF. DNA of the CDR3: TGCGCCAGCAGCGGACCAACTATCGGGGAGCTGTTTTTT.